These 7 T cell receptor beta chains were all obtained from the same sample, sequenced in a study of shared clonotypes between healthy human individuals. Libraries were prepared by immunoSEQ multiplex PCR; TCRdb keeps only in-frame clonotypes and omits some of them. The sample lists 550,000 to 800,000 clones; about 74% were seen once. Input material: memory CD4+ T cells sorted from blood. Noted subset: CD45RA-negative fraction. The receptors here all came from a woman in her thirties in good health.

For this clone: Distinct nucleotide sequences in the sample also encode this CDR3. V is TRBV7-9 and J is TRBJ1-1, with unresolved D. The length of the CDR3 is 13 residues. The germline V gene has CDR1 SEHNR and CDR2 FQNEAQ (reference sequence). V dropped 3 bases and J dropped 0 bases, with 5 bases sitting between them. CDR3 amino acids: CASSFQMNTEAFF. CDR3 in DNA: TGTGCCAGCAGCTTTCAGATGAACACTGAAGCTTTCTTT.

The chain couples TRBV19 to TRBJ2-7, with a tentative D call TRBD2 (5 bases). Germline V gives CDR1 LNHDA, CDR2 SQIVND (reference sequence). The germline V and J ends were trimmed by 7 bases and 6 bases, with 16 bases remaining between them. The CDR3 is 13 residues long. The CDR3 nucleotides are TGTGCCAGTACCTCAACTAGTTGGGGCGAGCAGTACTTC. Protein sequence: CASTSTSWGEQYF.

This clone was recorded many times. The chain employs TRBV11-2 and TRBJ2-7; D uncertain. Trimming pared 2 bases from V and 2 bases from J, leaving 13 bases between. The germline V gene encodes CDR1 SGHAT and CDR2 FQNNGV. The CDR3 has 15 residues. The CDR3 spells CASSLRRADTYEQYF. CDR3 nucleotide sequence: TGTGCCAGCAGCTTACGGAGAGCCGACACCTACGAGCAGTACTTC.

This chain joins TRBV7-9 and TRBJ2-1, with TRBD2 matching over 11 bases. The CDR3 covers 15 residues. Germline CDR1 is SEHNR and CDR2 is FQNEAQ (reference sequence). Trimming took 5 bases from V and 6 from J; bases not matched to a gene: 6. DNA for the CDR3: TGTGCCAGCAGCAGGATAGCGGGAGGGCCCAATGAGCAGTTCTTC. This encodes CASSRIAGGPNEQFF.

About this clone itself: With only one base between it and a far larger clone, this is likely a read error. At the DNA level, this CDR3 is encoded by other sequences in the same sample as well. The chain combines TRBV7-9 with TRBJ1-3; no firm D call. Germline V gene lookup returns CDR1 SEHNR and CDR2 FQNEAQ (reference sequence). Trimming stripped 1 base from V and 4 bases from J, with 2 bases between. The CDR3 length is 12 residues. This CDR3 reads CASSLGGNTIYF. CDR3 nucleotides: TGTGCCAGCAGCTTAGGAGGAAACACCATATATTTT.

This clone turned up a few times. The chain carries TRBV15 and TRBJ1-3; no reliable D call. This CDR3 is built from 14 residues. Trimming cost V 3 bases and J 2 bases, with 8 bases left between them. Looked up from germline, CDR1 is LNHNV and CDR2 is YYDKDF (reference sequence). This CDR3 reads CATSREDTGNTIYF. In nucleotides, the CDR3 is TGTGCCACCAGCAGGGAAGACACTGGAAACACCATATATTTT.

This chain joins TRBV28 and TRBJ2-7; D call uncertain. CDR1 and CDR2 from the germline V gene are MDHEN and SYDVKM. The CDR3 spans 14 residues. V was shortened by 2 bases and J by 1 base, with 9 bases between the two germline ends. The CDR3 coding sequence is TGTGCCAGCAGTTTAGCTCACGGATCCTACGAGCAGTACTTC. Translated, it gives CASSLAHGSYEQYF.